This T cell receptor (beta chain) was documented in a study of T cells after posttransplantation cyclophosphamide. Study conclusions and caveats: TRB overlap between skin or GI tissue T cells and blood was limited.

V was cut by 0 bases and J by 10 bases, with 7 bases left in between. The CDR3 is 13 residues long. From germline, CDR1 is LGHNA and CDR2 YNFKEQ. On this clone: Antigen specificity is unknown.

Here immunoSEQ multiplex PCR was the method, and the copy in TCRdb shows in-frame clones only, minus some. The repertoire yields 40,000 to 55,000 clones, none seen only once; the top ten contain roughly 2%. This rearrangement joins TRBV4-2 to TRBJ1-6; no reliable D call. This TCR was recovered from a man aged 40-49 years in good health, CMV-negative, and a related stem cell transplant donor. Sequenced sample: PBMCs. This CDR3 is CASSQEAQSPLHF. Here the CDR3 DNA reads TGTGCCAGCAGCCAAGAAGCCCAATCACCCCTCCACTTT.